What follows are 32 T cell receptor beta chains derived from one specimen sequenced in a study of beta chain features in type 1 diabetes (dated by TCRdb to the late 2010s). Results the study describes overall, beyond this receptor: Type 1 diabetes patients showed a moderate but significant shortening of TCRB CDR3 length in all four CD4+ subsets.

The library was generated by the immunoSEQ multiplex PCR assay. The entire isolated RNA was reverse transcribed using the High Capacity cDNA Reverse Transcription Kit, and thus expressed TCRB transcripts were sequenced. TCRdb stores this immuneACCESS table with in-frame sequences only. Part of the clones is absent; in the studies checked, under half of the shortfall reflects unresolved V genes, and no reason is known for the rest. The sample contains 55,000 to 80,000 clones, more than 45% of them found a single time. The ten largest clones take up 0.7% of the sample. No antigens are known for them. The specimen was central memory CD4+ T cells from blood. These receptors all stem from a man aged 30 to 45 with type 1 diabetes.

The V gene is TRBV7-2, the J gene TRBJ2-3; D not resolved. The length of the CDR3 is 13 residues. V lost 1 base and J 4 bases, leaving 6 bases between the germline ends. Germline V gives CDR1 SGHTA, CDR2 FQGNSA. The CDR3 region is CASSLGGADTQYF. The DNA for the CDR3 is TGTGCCAGCAGCTTAGGAGGTGCAGATACGCAGTATTTT. The whole variable domain, filled in from reference TRBV7-2 and TRBJ2-3, reads GAGVSQSPSNKVTEKGKDVELRCDPISGHTALYWYRQSLGQGLEFLIYFQGNSAPDKSGLPSDRFSAERTGGSVSTLTIQRTQQEDSAVYLCASSLGGADTQYFGPGTRLTVL.

The chain employs TRBV18 and TRBJ2-7, with 7 bases matching TRBD2. With 3 bases clipped from V and 9 bases from J, the junction kept 8 bases outside the gene matches. The germline CDR1 and CDR2 sequences are KGHSH and LQKENI. The CDR3 consists of 13 residues. This CDR3 is CASSPGGSRGQYF. CDR3 in DNA: TGTGCCAGCTCACCCGGGGGGTCGAGGGGGCAGTACTTC.

The gene calls are TRBV7-2 and TRBJ2-2, with 8 bases lining up with TRBD2. This CDR3 region has 16 residues. Germline V gives CDR1 SGHTA, CDR2 FQGNSA. V lost 3 bases to trimming and J lost 3 bases; unmatched junction nucleotides: 6. The CDR3 coding sequence is TGTGCCAGCAGCTTCCCCGGGAGGGCGGACACCGGGGAGCTGTTTTTT. Encoded protein: CASSFPGRADTGELFF.

The gene calls are TRBV7-9 and TRBJ2-2; D not resolved. Germline-derived CDR1 and CDR2 are SEHNR and FQNEAQ (reference sequence). V shed 1 base and J shed 5 bases, with 11 bases lying between them. The CDR3 is 15 residues long. The CDR3 nucleotides read TGTGCCAGCAGCTTAGAAGGAGTAACGACCGGGGAGCTGTTTTTT. Protein sequence: CASSLEGVTTGELFF.

The rearrangement links TRBV29-1 to TRBJ2-5; 9 nucleotides line up with TRBD2. The CDR3 contains 14 residues. J gave up 5 bases and V 7 bases, and 11 bases lay outside the gene matches. Germline CDR1 reads SQVTM; CDR2 reads ANQGSEA. CDR3 loop: CSGWTSERGETQYF. The CDR3 bases are TGCAGCGGGTGGACTAGCGAGCGCGGGGAGACCCAGTACTTC.

This clone showed up just a few times. The rearrangement links TRBV18 to TRBJ1-2, with 9 bases matching TRBD1. CDR1 KGHSH and CDR2 LQKENI come from the germline V gene. The CDR3 has 16 amino acids. The V segment lost 3 bases and the J segment 4 bases; nucleotides outside the gene matches: 9. CDR3 DNA sequence: TGTGCCAGCTCACCGGGACAGGGAGGATTAGGCTATGGCTACACCTTC. Translated, it gives CASSPGQGGLGYGYTF.

This sequence joins TRBV5-1 and TRBJ2-3; TRBD1 matches at 7 bases. The CDR3 is made up of 13 amino acids. CDR1 and CDR2 (germline): SGHRS, YFSETQ. Unmatched junction bases numbered 5, after V lost 7 bases and J lost 3 bases. CDR3 amino acids: CASGDRVTDTQYF. In DNA form, the CDR3 reads TGCGCCAGCGGCGACAGGGTGACAGATACGCAGTATTTT.

This chain joins TRBV19 and TRBJ1-2; 8 nucleotides agree with TRBD1. The trim removed 8 bases at V and 7 bases at J, leaving 9 bases unmatched. The CDR3 contains 13 residues. Germline V lookup: CDR1 LNHDA, CDR2 SQIVND (reference sequence). The CDR3: CASRGQGVFGYTF. The CDR3 coding sequence is TGTGCCAGTCGAGGACAGGGTGTATTTGGCTACACCTTC.

The genes are TRBV15 and TRBJ2-7; TRBD2 matches 14 bases. Germline CDR1 reads LNHNV; CDR2 reads YYDKDF (reference sequence). With 4 bases clipped from V and 0 bases from J, the junction kept 5 bases outside the gene matches. The CDR3 consists of 17 residues. CDR3 amino acids: CATSTGLAGGSSYEQYF. The CDR3 DNA sequence: TGTGCCACCAGCACCGGACTAGCGGGAGGCAGCTCCTACGAGCAGTACTTC. Combining the CDR3 with reference TRBV15 and TRBJ2-7 gives the whole variable domain DAMVIQNPRYQVTQFGKPVTLSCSQTLNHNVMYWYQQKSSQAPKLLFHYYDKDFNNEADTPDNFQSRRPNTSFCFLDIRSPGLGDTAMYLCATSTGLAGGSSYEQYFGPGTRLTVT.

The rearrangement joins TRBV9 to TRBJ2-3, with 15 bases matching TRBD2. From germline, CDR1 is SGDLS and CDR2 YYNGEE. This CDR3 is built from 17 residues. Trimming took 4 bases from V and 5 from J; bases not matched to a gene: 8. CDR3 bases: TGTGCCAGCAGCCTCCGGACTAGCGGGGGGGCCTTAGATACGCAGTATTTT. Translated, it gives CASSLRTSGGALDTQYF.

This clone was counted only a few times. CDR3 nucleotides: TGTGCCAGCAGCTTGGGGACAAACCCTGGAAACACCATATATTTT. Residues: CASSLGTNPGNTIYF. V and J are TRBV7-2 and TRBJ1-3; D is perhaps TRBD1 (6 bases). This CDR3 contains 15 residues. Germline V gives CDR1 SGHTA, CDR2 FQGNSA. Trimming took 3 bases from V and 2 from J, leaving 11 bases between them.

V is TRBV10-3 and J is TRBJ2-7; no firm D call. The V end lost 6 bases, the J end lost 3 bases, and 6 bases lay between the germline ends. Germline CDR1 reads ENHRY; CDR2 reads SYGVKD. There are 11 residues in the CDR3. Here the CDR3 DNA reads TGTGCCATCAGCCGCGACTACGAGCAGTACTTC. Its translation: CAISRDYEQYF.

The genes are TRBV7-6 and TRBJ2-3; no reliable D call. Germline V gives CDR1 SGHVS, CDR2 FNYEAQ. The CDR3 is 12 amino acids. V was trimmed by 3 bases and J by 6 bases, leaving 7 bases between them. The DNA for the CDR3 is TGTGCCAGCAGCTTTTCCCTGGATACGCAGTATTTT. As protein: CASSFSLDTQYF.

The gene calls are TRBV7-2 and TRBJ2-7, with 7 bases that match TRBD1. This CDR3 is built from 15 residues. CDR1 and CDR2 from the germline V gene are SGHTA and FQGNSA. V lost 1 base and J lost 3; bases outside the gene matches: 6. CDR3 region: CASSLGPGQSYEQYF. The DNA for the CDR3 is TGTGCCAGCAGCTTAGGTCCGGGACAGAGCTACGAGCAGTACTTC.

The chain carries TRBV5-1 and TRBJ2-5; no reliable D call. V was trimmed by 0 bases and J by 4 bases, leaving 10 bases between them. The CDR3 totals 14 residues. Germline V CDR1 and CDR2: SGHRS, YFSETQ. CDR3: CASSLVPRSETQYF. CDR3 bases: TGCGCCAGCAGCTTGGTTCCTAGGTCAGAGACCCAGTACTTC. Drawing the rest from reference TRBV5-1 and TRBJ2-5, the complete variable domain is KAGVTQTPRYLIKTRGQQVTLSCSPISGHRSVSWYQQTPGQGLQFLFEYFSETQRNKGNFPGRFSGRQFSNSRSEMNVSTLELGDSALYLCASSLVPRSETQYFGPGTRLLVL.

The V call is TRBV15, the J call TRBJ1-5; no clear D. V was pared by 0 bases and J by 11 bases, with 8 bases between. CDR1 and CDR2 from the germline V gene are LNHNV and YYDKDF (reference sequence). CDR3 length equals 12 residues. The CDR3 is CATSRDSTSQHF. CDR3 DNA: TGTGCCACCAGCAGAGACTCCACATCCCAGCATTTT.

The genes are TRBV29-1 and TRBJ2-5; 7 nucleotides align to TRBD2. The CDR3 is 12 residues long. In germline, CDR1 is SQVTM, CDR2 ANQGSEA. V dropped 4 bases and J dropped 5; count of bases not matched to a gene: 4. The chain's CDR3 is CSVATSRETQYF. CDR3 sequence (DNA): TGCAGCGTTGCGACTAGCCGCGAGACCCAGTACTTC. Looking up the rest from reference TRBV29-1 and TRBJ2-5 gives the full variable domain: SAVISQKPSRDICQRGTSLTIQCQVDSQVTMMFWYRQQPGQSLTLIATANQGSEATYESGFVIDKFPISRPNLTFSTLTVSNMSPEDSSIYLCSVATSRETQYFGPGTRLLVL.

This clone was counted a few times. The CDR3 loop is CASSFSRTGRGLAGDRETQYF. The CDR3 DNA follows: TGTGCCAGTAGTTTCTCGAGGACAGGGAGGGGACTAGCAGGAGATCGGGAGACCCAGTACTTC. This rearrangement joins TRBV19 to TRBJ2-5; tentative D call: TRBD2 (9 bases). With 5 bases removed from V and 5 bases from J, the gap between germline ends came to 36 bases. This CDR3 has 21 residues. Germline V gene lookup returns CDR1 LNHDA and CDR2 SQIVND (reference sequence).

This clone was counted only a few times. The rearrangement joins TRBV29-1 to TRBJ1-1, with 8 bases fitting TRBD1. CDR1 and CDR2 from the germline V gene are SQVTM and ANQGSEA. J lost 1 base, V lost 6 bases, and 7 bases had no gene match. This CDR3 is 14 amino acids long. The CDR3 coding sequence is TGCAGCGTCGCCTCCGGGACAGGGAACACTGAAGCTTTCTTT. Encoded protein: CSVASGTGNTEAFF.

This clone was observed a single time. The J gene is TRBJ2-3, the V gene TRBV19; 8 bases line up with TRBD2. After removal of 9 bases from V and 3 bases from J, the junction contained 8 bases not matched to a gene. CDR1 is LNHDA and CDR2 is SQIVND in the germline V gene (reference sequence). The CDR3 is 14 residues long. The DNA of the CDR3 is TGTGCCAGCTCGAACCGGGAGGGGACAGATACGCAGTATTTT. It translates to CASSNREGTDTQYF.

The chain carries TRBV10-2 and TRBJ2-3; 13 bases align to TRBD2. CDR1 is WSHSY, CDR2 SAAADI, per germline. This CDR3 is 15 amino acids long. Trimming at V came to 8 bases and at J to 4 bases, leaving 6 bases not matched to a gene. CDR3 coding DNA: TGCGCCAGCGGCGGGACTAGCGGGATCCCAGATACGCAGTATTTT. The encoded protein is CASGGTSGIPDTQYF.

The chain carries TRBV5-1 and TRBJ1-6; no definite D call. The CDR3 is 14 amino acids. Germline loops: CDR1 SGHRS, CDR2 YFSETQ. V was pared by 0 bases and J by 9 bases, with 10 bases between. This CDR3 reads CASSLEQSGSPLHF. For the CDR3, the DNA is TGCGCCAGCAGCTTGGAACAGTCTGGTTCACCCCTCCACTTT.

The gene calls are TRBV5-1 and TRBJ2-5, with D possibly being TRBD2 (6 bases). Between the trimmed V and J ends, which lost 4 bases and 3 bases, there was a span of 10 bases. The CDR3 spans 13 residues. Germline V gene lookup returns CDR1 SGHRS and CDR2 YFSETQ. CDR3: CASSDGTEETQYF. In DNA form, the CDR3 reads TGCGCCAGCAGCGACGGGACTGAAGAGACCCAGTACTTC.

This sequence joins TRBV5-1 and TRBJ2-7, with 10 bases that match TRBD2. The CDR3 spans 14 residues. V dropped 5 bases and J dropped 7; count of bases not matched to a gene: 9. CDR1 SGHRS and CDR2 YFSETQ come from the germline V gene. The CDR3 sequence: CASRSSGGGEEQYF. The CDR3 DNA follows: TGCGCCAGCAGATCTAGCGGGGGCGGAGAAGAGCAGTACTTC.

The chain combines TRBV18 with TRBJ1-2; 8 nucleotides align to TRBD1. V lost 2 bases, J lost 4 bases, and 6 bases stayed unmatched. Germline V gene sequence: CDR1 KGHSH, CDR2 LQKENI. The CDR3 runs to 15 residues. The CDR3 bases are TGTGCCAGCTCACCAGGACAGGGAGGAGTCTATGGCTACACCTTC. The encoded protein is CASSPGQGGVYGYTF.

The rearrangement links TRBV19 to TRBJ2-1, with 10 bases fitting TRBD2. Germline V gene data show CDR1 as LNHDA and CDR2 as SQIVND (reference sequence). The V segment lost 5 bases and the J segment 5 bases; nucleotides outside the gene matches: 6. The CDR3 covers 15 residues. Written as DNA, the CDR3 is TGTGCCAGTAGTCCGAGCGGGGGGGACGACAATGAGCAGTTCTTC. Translating gives CASSPSGGDDNEQFF.

This clone was recorded only once. This rearrangement joins TRBV9 to TRBJ1-1; D unclear. The length of the CDR3 is 14 residues. Germline assignment: CDR1 SGDLS and CDR2 YYNGEE. V gave up 4 bases and J gave up 0 bases, with 10 bases separating them. This chain's CDR3 is CASSRGTVNTEAFF. In DNA form, the CDR3 reads TGTGCCAGCAGCCGTGGTACGGTGAACACTGAAGCTTTCTTT.

The chain couples TRBV7-2 to TRBJ2-2; the D is unclear. In germline, CDR1 is SGHTA, CDR2 FQGNSA. The CDR3 spans 14 residues. V dropped 0 bases and J dropped 1 base, with 3 bases sitting between them. In nucleotides, the CDR3 is TGTGCCAGCAGCTTAGCCCGGAACACCGGGGAGCTGTTTTTT. Translation gives CASSLARNTGELFF.

This clone has a handful of counts. This chain uses TRBV19 with TRBJ1-2, with D perhaps matching TRBD1 (6 bases). CDR3 length equals 13 residues. Germline V gene lookup returns CDR1 LNHDA and CDR2 SQIVND (reference sequence). The V and J ends lost 0 bases and 8 bases respectively, with 10 bases between them. The CDR3 reads CASSIDTGRGYTF. CDR3 DNA: TGTGCCAGTAGTATAGATACAGGGAGAGGCTACACCTTC.

The chain carries TRBV6-4 and TRBJ2-1, with 12 bases lining up with TRBD2. The germline CDR1 and CDR2 sequences are MRHNA and SNTAGT. The V and J ends lost 4 bases and 9 bases, in that order; junction bases with no gene match: 7. The CDR3 has 15 residues. The CDR3 spells CASSVRTSGIGEQFF. In DNA form, the CDR3 reads TGTGCCAGCAGTGTTCGGACTAGCGGGATAGGTGAGCAGTTCTTC.

This chain links TRBV6-1 with TRBJ1-5; 7 bases are a match to TRBD1. After removal of 8 bases from V and 7 bases from J, the junction contained 14 bases not matched to a gene. Germline CDR1 MNHNS, CDR2 SASEGT. The CDR3 is 15 amino acids. The CDR3 DNA is TGTGCCAGCCGACGAGGGGACAGCCCCAAACAGCCCCAGCATTTT. Translating it yields CASRRGDSPKQPQHF.

Turning to this clone: At one boundary the junction diverges from the germline segment, which might be a read error. V gene TRBV15 combines with J gene TRBJ2-3; 12 bases match TRBD2. The CDR3 length is 16 residues. CDR1 and CDR2 from the germline V gene are LNHNV and YYDKDF (reference sequence). The CDR3 sequence is CATSSRLAGVPDRQYF. CDR3 DNA sequence: TGTGCCACCAGCTCAAGACTAGCGGGGGTGCCAGATAGGCAGTATTTT.